This TCR beta chain is from a study of T cells in Graves' hyperthyroidism and ophthalmopathy. Overall study: Specimen type is peripheral blood, collected at initial diagnosis prior to any treatment.

Study-level findings and limits: Peripheral blood also featured most of the thyroid clonotypes expanded above 0.001.

On the basis of clinical symptoms, serum thyroxine and TRAb, thyroid ultrasound and orbital computed tomography, diagnoses were made. J was trimmed by 6 bases and V by 2 bases; bases with no gene match: 8. The CDR3 is made up of 15 amino acids. Germline CDR1 reads MDHEN; CDR2 reads SYDVKM. It was RNA transcripts that yielded the amplified TCR beta CDR3 regions. Researchers ran a first-round RT-PCR on the TCR CDR3 using the HTBI primer set. TCRdb re-analysed the multiplex PCR reads in MiXCR, keeping a single row per CDR3 protein. In the table there are around 270,000 distinct CDR3 sequences, approximately 18% of which are singletons. This clonotype came up many times. The target antigen is unknown.

This TCR was recovered from a man aged 45-60 years with Graves' ophthalmopathy. The J gene is TRBJ2-7, the V gene TRBV28, with 9 bases that match TRBD1. The material sequenced was blood. CDR3 nucleotides: TGTGCCAGCAGTTTAGGGGACAGGGCCATCGGCGAGCAGTACTTC. Translating gives CASSLGDRAIGEQYF.